This is a list of T cell receptor beta chains from one sample in a study of regulatory T cells in long-lasting Graves disease. TCRdb redid the calling of the multiplex PCR reads with MiXCR, one entry per CDR3 protein. Counted here are approximately 540,000 distinct CDR3 sequences, approximately 12% occurring once; the ten biggest clones make up 7.5% to 9%. This same sample was also taken into another study, of T cells in Graves' hyperthyroidism and ophthalmopathy.

The material was peripheral blood mononuclear cells (PBMCs), obtained at new diagnosis, from a patient treated with antithyroid drugs. The receptors here all came from a woman in her twenties or thirties with Graves disease. CDR3s include the opening cysteine and the closing phenylalanine or tryptophan.

j_call: TRBJ1-2
v_call: TRBV2
cdr3_aa: CASTYETANYGYTF

j_call: TRBJ2-1
v_call: TRBV10-3
cdr3_aa: CAISESLAGVPNEQFF

j_call: TRBJ2-6
v_call: TRBV27
cdr3_aa: CASRAYSGASVLTF

j_call: TRBJ2-1
v_call: TRBV18
cdr3_aa: CASSPRLAGAGHEQFF

j_call: TRBJ1-5
v_call: TRBV20-1
cdr3_aa: CSARELTGADQPQHF

j_call: TRBJ2-1
v_call: TRBV7-9
cdr3_aa: CASSLASQLAGYNEQFF

j_call: TRBJ2-5
v_call: TRBV29-1
cdr3_aa: CSVETGAGETQYF

j_call: TRBJ1-6
v_call: TRBV6-1
cdr3_aa: CASSEVDSYSPLHF

j_call: TRBJ1-4
v_call: TRBV20-1
cdr3_aa: CSARDFVRNEKLFF

j_call: TRBJ1-2
v_call: TRBV20-1
cdr3_aa: CSARDILNGYTF

j_call: TRBJ2-3
v_call: TRBV10-3
cdr3_aa: CAIRDRGSTDTQYF

j_call: TRBJ2-1
v_call: TRBV7-8
cdr3_aa: CASSLRDSPMNEQFF

j_call: TRBJ1-1
v_call: TRBV20-1
cdr3_aa: CSARAPMNTEAFF

j_call: TRBJ2-2
v_call: TRBV5-1
cdr3_aa: CASNLIANTGELFF

j_call: TRBJ1-1
v_call: TRBV12-3/TRBV12-4
cdr3_aa: CASSLKVGTEAFF

j_call: -
v_call: TRBV6-1
cdr3_aa: CASSPSSEGFNEQYF

j_call: TRBJ2-3
v_call: TRBV27
cdr3_aa: CASSSYGRIAGGPTDTQYF

j_call: TRBJ2-7
v_call: TRBV6-1
cdr3_aa: CASSENGLYYEQYF